The clone carrying this T cell receptor (beta chain) was seen a few times. Its antigen is unidentified. TCRdb called the RACE reads again in MiXCR, with one record for every CDR3 protein. The profile shows over 300,000 distinct CDR3 sequences, 4% to 6% of them singletons. This sample stems from a study of human T cells and chemical hapten exposure. As for the study in general: Across samples, TCR yields varied, mostly owing to small differences in pooled library volumes. Study-wide points: Expanded TCRs grouped into significantly more large CDR3 similarity clusters than controls produced. Donor immune responses may differ from healthy people's, since all donors had alopecia.

CDR3 size: 14 residues. Trimming removed 5 bases from V and 3 bases from J, with 11 bases in between. The V gene's germline CDR1 is SNHLY and CDR2 FYNNEI. The time point was: pre-sensitization, week 0. Documented treatment: therapeutic diphenylcyclopropenone sensitization with weekly scalp DPC. Blood was collected ahead of every patch test applied. The receptor was derived from a woman between 50 and 59 years old with alopecia areata. Some clones in this sample may be carry-over from other donors' samples. Sequenced here: whole blood, sampled in connection with sensitization to the hapten diphenylcyclopropenone (DPC). The chain links TRBV2 to TRBJ1-5; D gene ambiguous. The CDR3 sequence: CASSRFPYNQPQHF. DNA for the CDR3: TGTGCCAGCAGTCGTTTCCCATACAATCAGCCCCAGCATTTT.